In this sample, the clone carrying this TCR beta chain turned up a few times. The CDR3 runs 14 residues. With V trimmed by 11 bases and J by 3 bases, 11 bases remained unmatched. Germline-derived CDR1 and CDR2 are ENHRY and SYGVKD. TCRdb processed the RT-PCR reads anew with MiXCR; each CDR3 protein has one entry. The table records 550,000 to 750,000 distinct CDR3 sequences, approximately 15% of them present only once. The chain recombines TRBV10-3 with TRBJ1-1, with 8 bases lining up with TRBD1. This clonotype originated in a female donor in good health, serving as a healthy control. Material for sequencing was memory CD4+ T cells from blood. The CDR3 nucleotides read TGTGCCGCCGGGCAGGGGGCGCAGGACACTGAAGCTTTCTTT. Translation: CAAGQGAQDTEAFF.